The entry below describes one T cell receptor (beta chain). The CDR3 has 18 residues. Trimming stripped 0 bases from V and 0 bases from J, with 15 bases between. Germline CDR1 is LGHNA and CDR2 is YSLEER. This record comes from a study of blood T cells in healthy people across ages. It was with a sample-barcoded 5' primer and a J-beta primer mix that a second PCR of roughly 7 to 12 cycles was run. TCRdb fed the 5' RACE reads into MiXCR, producing one record per CDR3 protein. The sample consists of under 800,000 distinct CDR3 sequences, approximately 21% of them appearing once. Sequencing was carried out using blood. This chain links TRBV4-3 with TRBJ1-3, with D possibly matching TRBD1 (5 bases). The sequence derives from a man in his sixties or seventies in good health. CDR3 region: CASSQDLPGTISGNTIYF. The CDR3 DNA is TGCGCCAGCAGCCAAGATCTTCCAGGGACCATCTCTGGAAACACCATATATTTT.